This T cell receptor (beta chain) appears in the sequencing data of a study of blood T cell repertoires in COVID-19. TCRdb's copy holds only in-frame clones and misses some; the assay was immunoSEQ multiplex PCR. The sample lists a few hundred thousand clones; roughly 88% were seen once. J gave up 2 bases and V 6 bases, and 6 bases lay outside the gene matches. This CDR3 is built from 15 residues. Germline values: CDR1 MNHEY, CDR2 SVGAGI. The sequence was collected from a woman between 35 and 50 years old with acute COVID-19. Sample: PBMCs or T cells enriched from blood (not recorded which). The rearrangement uses TRBV6-5 and TRBJ1-4, with 7 bases fitting TRBD1. CDR3 in amino acids: CASRSTGLTNEKLFF. In nucleotides, the CDR3 is TGTGCCAGCAGGTCGACAGGGCTCACTAATGAAAAACTGTTTTTT.